What follows describes a single TCR beta chain. The sample originates from a study of control samples from healthy donors and cancer patients. The ends were cut back, 4 bases at V and 7 bases at J, with 9 bases in the middle. The CDR3 has 12 residues. Per the germline V gene, CDR1 is KGHDR and CDR2 is SFDVKD. The method was immunoSEQ multiplex PCR; TCRdb's version includes in-frame clones alone and lacks a portion of them. Of about 160,000 clones detected, roughly 92% appear once; the ten largest clones hold roughly 0.7%. This clonotype was sampled from a woman under 40 in good health. The J gene is TRBJ1-2, the V gene TRBV24-1; D is possibly TRBD1 (6 bases). The sample consisted of blood. Here the CDR3 reads CATSDRTAGYTF. CDR3 DNA: TGTGCCACCAGTGACAGGACAGCTGGCTACACCTTC.